Shown below are 21 T cell receptor beta chains from a single sample sequenced in a study of CD8 T cells in ankylosing spondylitis. TCRdb itself ran the 5' RACE reads through MiXCR, one entry per CDR3 protein. Of some 150,000 distinct CDR3 sequences listed, about an eighth are singletons. Material for sequencing was blood, either unsorted or a sorted T cell fraction (not recorded which). Source of these receptors: a female donor with ankylosing spondylitis or in good health (not recorded which).

In its sample, this clonotype was seen many times. The rearrangement uses TRBV28 and TRBJ2-1; possible D gene TRBD2, 6 bases. V was clipped by 4 bases and J by 0 bases, with 16 bases between them. CDR1 and CDR2 (germline): MDHEN, SYDVKM. The CDR3 is 17 residues long. The CDR3 nucleotides read TGTGCCAGCAGTTCCTTCGGGACTTCCCTCTCCTACAATGAGCAGTTCTTC. Its protein is CASSSFGTSLSYNEQFF.

This clonotype was seen at least ten times. The V gene is TRBV4-1, the J gene TRBJ2-3; D might be TRBD1 or TRBD2, each matching 5 bases. From germline, CDR1 is MGHRA and CDR2 YSYEKL. This CDR3 spans 16 amino acids. V was shortened by 0 bases and J by 3 bases, with 13 bases between the two germline ends. The CDR3 reads CASSQDRAEGTDTQYF. CDR3 DNA: TGCGCCAGCAGCCAAGACCGGGCCGAGGGGACAGATACGCAGTATTTT.

The V gene is TRBV2, the J gene TRBJ2-1; 7 bases map to TRBD2. The CDR3 consists of 18 residues. Germline values: CDR1 SNHLY, CDR2 FYNNEI. CDR3 sequence: CTFSFLVGGRGVYNEQFF. DNA of the CDR3: TGTACCTTCAGTTTTTTGGTTGGTGGGAGGGGAGTCTACAATGAGCAGTTCTTC.

Concerning this clonotype itself: This sequence may be a read error, since a much larger clone differs from it by one base. This rearrangement joins TRBV5-1 to TRBJ1-5, with 10 bases that match TRBD1. Looked up from germline, CDR1 is SGHRS and CDR2 is YFSETQ. There are 15 residues in the CDR3. For the CDR3, the DNA is TGCGCCAGCAGCTTGTCGGGACAGGGGAATCAGCCCCTGCATTTT. Amino acids: CASSLSGQGNQPLHF.

Ten or more counts support this clonotype. The chain uses TRBV29-1 and TRBJ1-5; D not resolved. CDR3 length: 12 residues. Trimming took 4 bases from V and 2 from J, leaving 6 bases between them. CDR1 is SQVTM and CDR2 is ANQGSEA in the germline V gene. The CDR3 region is CSVGNGNQPQHF. As DNA, the CDR3 is TGCAGCGTTGGTAACGGCAATCAGCCCCAGCATTTT.

In its sample, this clonotype was seen a few times. The V call is TRBV7-2, the J call TRBJ1-3, with a tentative D call TRBD1 (6 bases). The CDR3 totals 14 residues. The V end lost 5 bases, the J end lost 4 bases, and 12 bases lay between the germline ends. Looked up from germline, CDR1 is SGHTA and CDR2 is FQGNSA. The CDR3 nucleotides read TGTGCCAGCAGCCGGAAAACAGGGGGAAACACCATATATTTT. Protein: CASSRKTGGNTIYF.

The table lists this clonotype with many counts. The chain recombines TRBV7-8 with TRBJ2-3, with 7 bases aligning to TRBD2. V lost 2 bases to trimming and J lost 0 bases; unmatched junction nucleotides: 5. This CDR3 has 16 residues. CDR1 is SGHVS, CDR2 FQNEAQ, per germline. The CDR3 coding sequence is TGTGCCAGCAGCTTATTGGCTAGCGGTAGCACAGATACGCAGTATTTT. Translation: CASSLLASGSTDTQYF.

In its sample, this clonotype was seen many times. One junction end does not reproduce the germline sequence, and a read error may be involved. The rearrangement links TRBV6-6 to TRBJ2-7; D unclear. Germline CDR1 is MNHNY and CDR2 is SVGAGI (reference sequence). This CDR3 region has 12 residues. The CDR3 nucleotides read TGTGCCAGCAGCCTCCTGATAGGTCGAACCATCTTC. Translating it yields CASSLLIGRTIF.

This clonotype was recorded at least ten times. This chain connects TRBV20-1 to TRBJ1-1; D ambiguous. Trimming removed 5 bases from V and 5 bases from J, with 12 bases in between. This CDR3 spans 12 amino acids. Germline CDR1 DFQATT, CDR2 SNEGSKA (reference sequence). CDR3 sequence: CSAAEGSTEAFF. The CDR3 DNA reads as TGCAGTGCTGCCGAGGGTTCTACTGAAGCTTTCTTT.

This clonotype was seen at least ten times. J is TRBJ1-5 and V is TRBV3-1; 10 bases map to TRBD1. After removal of 4 bases from V and 5 bases from J, the junction contained 5 bases not matched to a gene. CDR3 size: 15 residues. The germline CDR1 and CDR2 sequences are LGHDT and YNNKEL (reference sequence). In DNA, the CDR3 is TGTGCCAGCAGCCTCGGGACAGGGGTTGATCAGCCCCAGCATTTT. Its protein is CASSLGTGVDQPQHF. Full variable domain (outside the CDR3, taken from reference TRBV3-1 and TRBJ1-5): DTAVSQTPKYLVTQMGNDKSIKCEQNLGHDTMYWYKQDSKKFLKIMFSYNNKELIINETVPNRFSPKSPDKAHLNLHINSLELGDSAVYFCASSLGTGVDQPQHFGDGTRLSIL.

This clonotype was recorded many times. This chain joins TRBV12-3 or TRBV12-4 and TRBJ1-1, with 7 bases aligning to TRBD1. The CDR3 runs to 14 residues. The V segment lost 5 bases and the J segment 5 bases; nucleotides outside the gene matches: 8. Written as DNA, the CDR3 is TGTGCCAGCAGTCCGGACAGGAAGGCGACTGAAGCTTTCTTT. Encoded protein: CASSPDRKATEAFF.

In its sample, this clonotype was seen many times. The chain uses TRBV7-3 and TRBJ2-1, with D tentatively TRBD2 (5 bases). Trimming took 1 base from V and 2 from J, leaving 9 bases between them. This CDR3 has 15 amino acids. The germline CDR1 and CDR2 sequences are SGHTA and FQGTGA. CDR3 sequence (DNA): TGTGCCAGCAGCTTAAACCGGGAAACCTACAATGAGCAGTTCTTC. This translates into CASSLNRETYNEQFF.

This clonotype was counted many times. V usage is TRBV18 and J usage is TRBJ2-4, with no clear D. Germline CDR1 KGHSH, CDR2 LQKENI. This CDR3 contains 14 residues. V was pared by 5 bases and J by 5 bases, with 13 bases between. The CDR3 loop is CASSVDQVQNIQYF. DNA for the CDR3: TGTGCCAGCTCAGTTGACCAGGTCCAAAACATTCAGTACTTC.

This clonotype showed up many times. This sequence joins TRBV14 and TRBJ2-3, with 12 bases that match TRBD2. The CDR3 runs to 16 residues. The V and J ends lost 4 bases and 2 bases, in that order; junction bases with no gene match: 4. Looked up from germline, CDR1 is SGHDN and CDR2 is FVKESK. CDR3 sequence: CASSRGLAGYTDTQYF. The CDR3, as DNA: TGTGCCAGCAGCCGAGGACTAGCGGGGTACACAGATACGCAGTATTTT.

At least ten counts were recorded for this clonotype. The rearrangement uses TRBV5-1 and TRBJ2-7, with D unclear. The V end was cut by 1 base, the J end by 5 bases, with 16 bases between. The CDR3 covers 15 residues. The germline V gene encodes CDR1 SGHRS and CDR2 YFSETQ. As DNA, the CDR3 is TGCGCCAGCAGCTTGTCCCCAGACCTTAAGAACGAGCAGTACTTC. It encodes CASSLSPDLKNEQYF.

For this clonotype: A much larger clone lies a single base off, so this may be a read error. The chain has TRBV11-2 and TRBJ2-3; 15 bases fit TRBD2. The length of the CDR3 is 16 residues. Germline V gives CDR1 SGHAT, CDR2 FQNNGV. V trimming: 3 bases; J trimming: 4 bases; junction bases outside the gene matches: 2. CDR3 DNA: TGTGCCAGCAGCTTTGGACTAGCGGGAGGGGCAGATACGCAGTATTTT. It is translated as CASSFGLAGGADTQYF.

In this sample, this clonotype turned up many times. J is TRBJ2-3 and V is TRBV6-6; 11 bases agree with TRBD2. This CDR3 has 22 residues. J was trimmed by 2 bases and V by 2 bases; bases with no gene match: 21. The germline gives CDR1 MNHNY, CDR2 SVGAGI (reference sequence). The CDR3 is CASSYPSLASGGLSFNTDTQYF. The CDR3 region has the DNA TGTGCCAGCAGTTACCCGAGTCTGGCTAGCGGGGGGCTCTCATTCAACACAGATACGCAGTATTTT.

This clonotype showed up many times. The chain joins TRBV4-2 to TRBJ2-1, with no clear D. The CDR3 runs 15 residues. Trimming took off 0 bases at V and 2 bases at J, with 8 bases between the two ends. The germline V gene has CDR1 LGHNA and CDR2 YNFKEQ. CDR3 loop: CASSQESPAYNEQFF. As DNA, the CDR3 is TGTGCCAGCAGCCAAGAGAGTCCGGCCTACAATGAGCAGTTCTTC.

This clonotype has more than one count but fewer than ten. The chain employs TRBV7-6 and TRBJ2-6, with D unclear. CDR3 size: 17 residues. Germline V lookup: CDR1 SGHVS, CDR2 FNYEAQ. V was shortened by 8 bases and J by 0 bases, with 17 bases between the two germline ends. The DNA for the CDR3 is TGTGCCAGCTCCTCGACAAACCCCTTCTCTGGGGCCAACGTCCTGACTTTC. Residues: CASSSTNPFSGANVLTF.

This clonotype was counted many times. V is TRBV28 and J is TRBJ2-3; D not certain. The CDR3 length is 14 residues. V lost 3 bases and J lost 2, with 9 bases in between. The germline CDR1 and CDR2 sequences are MDHEN and SYDVKM. The CDR3 coding sequence is TGTGCCAGCAGTTTCGAGGCAGACACAGATACGCAGTATTTT. Amino acids: CASSFEADTDTQYF.

This clonotype was recorded at least ten times. The V call is TRBV18, the J call TRBJ1-1; 10 bases are a match to TRBD1. The CDR3 spans 15 residues. Per germline, CDR1 KGHSH and CDR2 LQKENI. The V segment lost 0 bases and the J segment 3 bases; nucleotides outside the gene matches: 1. CDR3 region: CASSPPGTGDTEAFF. The CDR3 DNA follows: TGTGCCAGCTCACCACCCGGGACAGGGGACACTGAAGCTTTCTTT.